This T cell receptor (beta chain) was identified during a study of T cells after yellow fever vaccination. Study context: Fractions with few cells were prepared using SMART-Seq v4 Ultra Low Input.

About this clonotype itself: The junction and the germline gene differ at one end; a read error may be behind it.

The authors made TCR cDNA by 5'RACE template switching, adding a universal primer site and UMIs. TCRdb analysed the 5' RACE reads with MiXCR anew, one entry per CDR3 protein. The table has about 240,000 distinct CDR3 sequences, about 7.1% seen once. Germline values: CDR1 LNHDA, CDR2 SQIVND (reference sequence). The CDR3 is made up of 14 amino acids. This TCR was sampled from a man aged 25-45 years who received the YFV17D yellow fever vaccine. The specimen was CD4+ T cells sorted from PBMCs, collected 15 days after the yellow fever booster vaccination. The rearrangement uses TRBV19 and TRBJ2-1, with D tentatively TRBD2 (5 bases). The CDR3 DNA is TGTGCCAGTAGTATAGGACTAAGGCTCAATGAGCAGTTCTGG. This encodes CASSIGLRLNEQFW.